The 27 T cell receptor beta chains below come from one sample, sequenced in a study of blood T cell repertoires in COVID-19. Produced via immunoSEQ multiplex PCR; TCRdb's table is partial and in-frame only. The sample has fewer than 450,000 clones, around nine tenths seen once. The sequencing input was peripheral blood. The receptors here all came from a woman in her 70s with COVID-19, enrolled during active disease.

The chain uses TRBV7-9 and TRBJ1-5, with TRBD1 matching over 10 bases. The CDR3 covers 17 residues. V lost 7 bases, J lost 3 bases, and 12 bases stayed unmatched. Germline lookup yields CDR1 SEHNR and CDR2 FQNEAQ (reference sequence). CDR3 protein: CASNPRWGQGNNQPQHF. In nucleotides, the CDR3 is TGTGCCAGCAACCCCCGGTGGGGACAGGGGAACAATCAGCCCCAGCATTTT.

Of note for this clone: This sample also contains other DNA sequences that code for the same CDR3. The J gene is TRBJ1-5, the V gene TRBV19; no clear D. Per germline, CDR1 LNHDA and CDR2 SQIVND (reference sequence). The V end lost 3 bases, the J end lost 0 bases, and 3 bases lay between the germline ends. This CDR3 is 13 amino acids long. DNA for the CDR3: TGTGCCAGTAGTATTAGTAGCAATCAGCCCCAGCATTTT. It is translated as CASSISSNQPQHF.

CDR3 coding DNA: TGTGCCAGCAGCGTAGAAGGACAGGGGGCGTATGGCTACACCTTC. Translation gives CASSVEGQGAYGYTF. The rearrangement uses TRBV9 and TRBJ1-2, with 11 bases matching TRBD1. CDR3 length equals 15 residues. Germline assignment: CDR1 SGDLS and CDR2 YYNGEE. V lost 0 bases, J lost 5 bases, and 3 bases stayed unmatched.

This chain links TRBV21-1 with TRBJ2-7; the D call of TRBD2 is as the table states it, not checked on the DNA. TRBV21-1 is classified as a pseudogene. This CDR3 is built from 17 residues. The chain's CDR3 is CASSTPRLVPVSYEQYF. CDR3 bases: TGTGCCAGCAGCACTCCGAGGCTGGTCCCCGTATCCTACGAGCAGTACTTC.

This sequence joins TRBV12-5 and TRBJ1-5; 9 nucleotides agree with TRBD1. The length of the CDR3 is 14 residues. The V gene end was trimmed by 9 bases and the J gene end by 6 bases; junction bases not matched to a gene: 9. Germline V lookup: CDR1 LGHNT, CDR2 FRNRAP. The CDR3 nucleotides read TGTGCTAGCGTCGGGACAGGGATTGTTCAGCCCCAGCATTTT. This codes for CASVGTGIVQPQHF.

The chain recombines TRBV24-1 with TRBJ2-7; 7 bases map to TRBD1. This CDR3 is 16 amino acids long. V trimming: 1 base; J trimming: 5 bases; junction bases outside the gene matches: 10. CDR1 is KGHDR and CDR2 is SFDVKD in the germline V gene. For the CDR3, the DNA is TGTGCCACCAGTGATTTTTTGGGACAGCGCCCGGACGAGCAGTACTTC. Translating gives CATSDFLGQRPDEQYF.

This clone has only a few counts. At the DNA level, this CDR3 is encoded by other sequences in the same sample as well. The chain carries TRBV5-1 and TRBJ1-2, with 7 bases that match TRBD1. CDR1 is SGHRS, CDR2 YFSETQ, per germline. The CDR3 spans 13 residues. Unmatched junction bases numbered 2, after V lost 0 bases and J lost 6 bases. The CDR3 DNA is TGCGCCAGCAGCTTGGGACAGGGAGATGGCTACACCTTC. As protein: CASSLGQGDGYTF.

The V and J genes are TRBV9 and TRBJ1-3, with TRBD1 as a possible D gene (5 bases). The CDR3 has 15 residues. V was cut by 0 bases and J by 0 bases, with 7 bases left in between. Germline CDR1 is SGDLS and CDR2 is YYNGEE. The CDR3 sequence: CASSVEGNSGNTIYF. The CDR3 DNA reads as TGTGCCAGCAGCGTAGAGGGGAACTCTGGAAACACCATATATTTT. Looking up the rest from reference TRBV9 and TRBJ1-3 gives the full variable domain: DSGVTQTPKHLITATGQRVTLRCSPRSGDLSVYWYQQSLDQGLQFLIQYYNGEERAKGNILERFSAQQFPDLHSELNLSSLELGDSALYFCASSVEGNSGNTIYFGEGSWLTVV.

The V gene is TRBV4-3, the J gene TRBJ2-5; 9 bases fit TRBD1. The CDR3 length is 17 residues. V gave up 0 bases and J gave up 1 base; unmatched junction bases: 6. Germline V gene data show CDR1 as LGHNA and CDR2 as YSLEER. CDR3: CASSQDLETGGQETQYF. The CDR3 DNA reads as TGCGCCAGCAGCCAAGATCTAGAGACAGGGGGCCAAGAGACCCAGTACTTC.

The chain is built from TRBV28 and TRBJ2-3, with D tentatively TRBD2 (5 bases). This CDR3 spans 17 amino acids. CDR1 is MDHEN and CDR2 is SYDVKM in the germline V gene. V lost 2 bases and J 3 bases, leaving 18 bases between the germline ends. The CDR3: CASSLVSSAGETDTQYF. CDR3 coding DNA: TGTGCCAGCAGTTTAGTTTCCTCGGCCGGGGAAACAGATACGCAGTATTTT.

The chain joins TRBV27 to TRBJ1-2; 7 bases line up with TRBD1. V trimming: 4 bases; J trimming: 8 bases; junction bases outside the gene matches: 7. The CDR3 has 13 amino acids. The germline gives CDR1 MNHEY, CDR2 SMNVEV (reference sequence). In DNA, the CDR3 is TGTGCCAGCAGTTCGGGACAGAGGCGCGGCTACACCTTC. It codes for CASSSGQRRGYTF.

The chain uses TRBV6-5 and TRBJ1-5; 7 nucleotides align to TRBD1. With V trimmed by 7 bases and J by 7 bases, 10 bases remained unmatched. CDR1 and CDR2 from the germline V gene are MNHEY and SVGAGI. This CDR3 has 14 residues. The CDR3 nucleotides are TGTGCCAGCAATCTAGGAGGGGGCGGGCAGCCCCAGCATTTT. It encodes CASNLGGGGQPQHF.

The genes are TRBV5-1 and TRBJ2-2; D is possibly TRBD1 (6 bases). This CDR3 region has 15 residues. Germline CDR1 reads SGHRS; CDR2 reads YFSETQ. Deletions cut 3 bases from V and 5 bases from J, with 14 bases between. CDR3 sequence (DNA): TGCGCCAGCAGCTCGGAACAGGGTCGGACCGGGGAGCTGTTTTTT. Its translation: CASSSEQGRTGELFF.

This clone was recorded once. This sequence joins TRBV9 and TRBJ2-2, with D possibly being TRBD1 (6 bases). The CDR3 covers 15 residues. Germline V gene data show CDR1 as SGDLS and CDR2 as YYNGEE. V gave up 0 bases and J gave up 5 bases, with 11 bases separating them. In DNA, the CDR3 is TGTGCCAGCAGCGTAGGAGGACAGCCTACCGGGGAGCTGTTTTTT. Translating it yields CASSVGGQPTGELFF.

This clone was found once. This sequence joins TRBV19 and TRBJ1-5, with D tentatively TRBD1 (5 bases). The CDR3 covers 11 residues. Per the germline V gene, CDR1 is LNHDA and CDR2 is SQIVND (reference sequence). Trimming pared 11 bases from V and 4 bases from J, leaving 9 bases between. CDR3 nucleotide sequence: TGTGCCGTAGGGGCTAATCAGCCCCAGCATTTT. Translation gives CAVGANQPQHF. The full variable domain, with the rest looked up from reference TRBV19 and TRBJ1-5, is DGGITQSPKYLFRKEGQNVTLSCEQNLNHDAMYWYRQDPGQGLRLIYYSQIVNDFQKGDIAEGYSVSREKKESFPLTVTSAQKNPTAFYLCAVGANQPQHFGDGTRLSIL.

This clone was detected once. The genes are TRBV19 and TRBJ1-2; TRBD1 might be the D (5 bases). Germline V gene sequence: CDR1 LNHDA, CDR2 SQIVND (reference sequence). V lost 7 bases and J lost 5, with 20 bases in between. The CDR3 sequence is 15 residues long. In DNA, the CDR3 is TGTGCCAGTACCCCGGGAGCGGGGGAGGGTTATGGCTACACCTTC. Translating gives CASTPGAGEGYGYTF. Based on the CDR3 plus reference TRBV19 and TRBJ1-2, the full variable domain is DGGITQSPKYLFRKEGQNVTLSCEQNLNHDAMYWYRQDPGQGLRLIYYSQIVNDFQKGDIAEGYSVSREKKESFPLTVTSAQKNPTAFYLCASTPGAGEGYGYTFGSGTRLTVV.

The chain carries TRBV5-8 and TRBJ1-2; 8 bases fit TRBD1. Per germline, CDR1 SGHTS and CDR2 YDEGEE. V shed 2 bases and J 4 bases; nucleotides not matched to a gene: 10. There are 16 residues in the CDR3. CDR3 region: CASSLPDRAFLYGYTF. In DNA, the CDR3 is TGTGCCAGCAGCTTACCGGACAGGGCCTTCCTCTATGGCTACACCTTC.

The chain recombines TRBV7-2 with TRBJ2-3; 10 nucleotides line up with TRBD2. Germline lookup yields CDR1 SGHTA and CDR2 FQGNSA. V lost 3 bases and J lost 6; bases outside the gene matches: 9. This CDR3 comprises 16 residues. The CDR3 loop reads CASSFSAGGFLDTQYF. Written as DNA, the CDR3 is TGTGCCAGCAGCTTCTCAGCGGGGGGGTTTTTGGATACGCAGTATTTT.

The chain has TRBV19 and TRBJ2-5, with 7 positions matching TRBD1. This CDR3 spans 13 amino acids. Trimming cost V 8 bases and J 4 bases; bases outside gene matches: 7. The germline V gene has CDR1 LNHDA and CDR2 SQIVND (reference sequence). The CDR3 DNA is TGTGCCAGTCGGGACAGTGGTAGAGAGACCCAGTACTTC. It yields the protein CASRDSGRETQYF.

The chain uses TRBV7-9 and TRBJ2-5; maybe TRBD2 (5 bases). The CDR3 length is 12 residues. Germline loops: CDR1 SEHNR, CDR2 FQNEAQ (reference sequence). The V end lost 8 bases, the J end lost 3 bases, and 10 bases lay between the germline ends. In DNA, the CDR3 is TGTGCCAGCGCCCGGGGTGAAGAGACCCAGTACTTC. It is translated as CASARGEETQYF.

The J gene is TRBJ1-1, the V gene TRBV2; 7 bases agree with TRBD1. Trimming took 5 bases from V and 3 from J; bases not matched to a gene: 3. The CDR3 spans 13 residues. Looked up from germline, CDR1 is SNHLY and CDR2 is FYNNEI. CDR3 protein: CASSYDRDTEAFF. DNA of the CDR3: TGTGCCAGCAGTTATGACAGGGACACTGAAGCTTTCTTT.

The rearrangement uses TRBV27 and TRBJ1-2, with D possibly being TRBD1 (5 bases). Trimming stripped 9 bases from V and 0 bases from J, with 8 bases between. The CDR3 contains 12 residues. In germline, CDR1 is MNHEY, CDR2 SMNVEV (reference sequence). CDR3: CASMTANYGYTF. CDR3 coding DNA: TGTGCCAGTATGACAGCTAACTATGGCTACACCTTC.

This rearrangement joins TRBV5-8 to TRBJ2-6; no clear D. The CDR3 is 17 amino acids. V was trimmed by 3 bases and J by 1 base, leaving 14 bases between them. CDR1 SGHTS and CDR2 YDEGEE come from the germline V gene. The CDR3 nucleotides are TGTGCCAGCAGCTCTTCCGCGAGCATGTCTGGGGCCAACGTCCTGACTTTC. Its translation is CASSSSASMSGANVLTF.

The chain couples TRBV13 to TRBJ2-2, with D uncertain. With 5 bases removed from V and 4 bases from J, the gap between germline ends came to 5 bases. This CDR3 is built from 12 residues. The germline V gene has CDR1 PRHDT and CDR2 FYEKMQ (reference sequence). CDR3 nucleotides: TGTGCCAGCAGCACTATCACCGGGGAGCTGTTTTTT. Amino acid sequence: CASSTITGELFF. The whole variable domain, filled in from reference TRBV13 and TRBJ2-2, reads AAGVIQSPRHLIKEKRETATLKCYPIPRHDTVYWYQQGPGQDPQFLISFYEKMQSDKGSIPDRFSAQQFSDYHSELNMSSLELGDSALYFCASSTITGELFFGEGSRLTVL.

Of note for this clone: This CDR3 is also generated by other DNA sequences in the sample. The gene calls are TRBV24-1 and TRBJ1-2; 9 bases line up with TRBD1. Germline CDR1 KGHDR, CDR2 SFDVKD. Trimming removed 4 bases from V and 7 bases from J; junction bases left unmatched: 6. CDR3 size: 14 residues. The CDR3 region is CATSDPRQGGGYTF. CDR3 nucleotides: TGTGCCACCAGTGACCCCCGACAGGGGGGTGGCTACACCTTC.

The V gene is TRBV6-5, the J gene TRBJ2-7; no clear D. CDR1 is MNHEY, CDR2 SVGAGI, per germline. This CDR3 is 14 amino acids long. Trimming took 7 bases from V and 2 from J, leaving 15 bases between them. CDR3 amino acids: CASTQISPPYEQYF. The CDR3 nucleotides are TGTGCCAGCACACAGATTTCTCCCCCCTACGAGCAGTACTTC.

This clone showed up just once. V gene TRBV2 combines with J gene TRBJ2-7, with TRBD2 matching 8 bases. The CDR3 runs 15 residues. From germline, CDR1 is SNHLY and CDR2 FYNNEI. Trimming cost V 4 bases and J 0 bases; bases outside gene matches: 5. In nucleotides, the CDR3 is TGTGCCAGCAGTGGGGGGGCGGGAGGCTCCTACGAGCAGTACTTC. Encoded protein: CASSGGAGGSYEQYF.